The next 21 T cell receptor beta chains were all read from a single sample in a study of OX40 agonist ivuxolimab in advanced cancers. Library method: the immunoSEQ multiplex PCR assay. TCRdb limited this immuneACCESS table to in-frame rearrangements with V and J called. A share of clones is missing; checked studies link under half to unresolved V genes, and the rest is unexplained. Here the sample has about 62,000 clones; approximately 80% occur a single time. Around 3.6% of the sample lies in the top ten. Specimen: CD4+ or CD8+ T cells sorted from blood, collected in a trial of the OX40 agonist ivuxolimab. These receptors originate from an adult with an advanced solid tumor such as melanoma, head and neck, liver or kidney cancer.

This clone has just a few counts. The chain has TRBV5-4 and TRBJ2-1; no clear D. The ends were cut back, 3 bases at V and 2 bases at J, with 6 bases in the middle. The CDR3 has 13 amino acids. The germline CDR1 and CDR2 sequences are SGHNT and YYREEE (reference sequence). The CDR3 here is CASSSSTYNEQFF. CDR3 coding DNA: TGTGCCAGCAGCTCCTCTACCTACAATGAGCAGTTCTTC. The full variable domain, in which reference TRBV5-4 and TRBJ2-1 provide the parts outside the CDR3, is ETGVTQSPTHLIKTRGQQVTLRCSSQSGHNTVSWYQQALGQGPQFIFQYYREEENGRGNFPPRFSGLQFPNYSSELNVNALELDDSALYLCASSSSTYNEQFFGPGTRLTVL.

The sample holds a few counts of this clone. This chain connects TRBV6-4 to TRBJ2-6, with D perhaps matching TRBD1 (6 bases). Trimming took 5 bases from V and 0 from J, leaving 11 bases between them. The CDR3 loop spans 16 amino acids. CDR1 and CDR2 (germline): MRHNA, SNTAGT. The CDR3 DNA follows: TGTGCCAGCAGTCAGGACAGTCCCTCTGGGGCCAACGTCCTGACTTTC. Translation gives CASSQDSPSGANVLTF.

This chain uses TRBV27 with TRBJ1-5; D gene unclear. The V gene's germline CDR1 is MNHEY and CDR2 SMNVEV (reference sequence). Trimming left V 6 bases short and J 3 bases short, with 9 bases between. The CDR3 length is 13 residues. CDR3 in amino acids: CASRFTSNQPQHF. The CDR3 nucleotides read TGTGCCAGCAGATTCACCTCCAATCAGCCCCAGCATTTT.

The chain uses TRBV7-8 and TRBJ2-5; tentatively, D is TRBD1 or TRBD2 (6 bases each). The CDR3 loop spans 16 amino acids. Germline assignment: CDR1 SGHVS and CDR2 FQNEAQ. The V end lost 6 bases, the J end lost 4 bases, and 21 bases lay between the germline ends. The CDR3 DNA follows: TGTGCCAGCAGACCCTTTCTAGGGGGGCGCGCAGAGACCCAGTACTTC. Translation gives CASRPFLGGRAETQYF.

The chain is built from TRBV5-8 and TRBJ2-3, with a tentative D call TRBD1 (5 bases). CDR3 length equals 17 residues. The V end lost 0 bases, the J end lost 3 bases, and 17 bases lay between the germline ends. CDR1 is SGHTS and CDR2 is YDEGEE in the germline V gene. Here the CDR3 DNA reads TGTGCCAGCAGCTTGGGGACAACAGCGATACATACAGATACGCAGTATTTT. Translated, it gives CASSLGTTAIHTDTQYF. Together with reference TRBV5-8 and TRBJ2-3, the CDR3 gives the full variable domain: EAGVTQSPTHLIKTRGQQATLRCSPISGHTSVYWYQQALGLGLQFLLWYDEGEERNRGNFPPRFSGRQFPNYSSELNVNALELEDSALYLCASSLGTTAIHTDTQYFGPGTRLTVL.

V gene TRBV6-1 combines with J gene TRBJ2-7; no clear D. CDR1 MNHNS and CDR2 SASEGT come from the germline V gene. The CDR3 runs to 14 residues. V lost 7 bases to trimming and J lost 3 bases, with 16 bases between them. The chain's CDR3 is CASTVSVTGYEQYF. CDR3 bases: TGTGCCAGCACCGTGTCAGTGACTGGCTACGAGCAGTACTTC.

V usage is TRBV23-1 and J usage is TRBJ2-7; perhaps TRBD1 as D (6 bases). Being an ORF, TRBV23-1 has a function that is uncertain. V dropped 7 bases and J dropped 1 base, with 11 bases sitting between them. This CDR3 spans 13 amino acids. CDR3 sequence (DNA): TGCGCCAGCACGCCCCAGGGGTCCTACGAGCAGTACTTC. It is translated as CASTPQGSYEQYF.

This chain connects TRBV11-2 to TRBJ2-3; 9 bases fit TRBD2. The J segment lost 4 bases and the V segment lost 1 base, leaving 3 bases of the junction unmatched. The length of the CDR3 is 15 residues. Germline CDR1 and CDR2: SGHAT and FQNNGV. Written as DNA, the CDR3 is TGTGCCAGCAGCTTAGGGACTAGCGATGCAGATACGCAGTATTTT. Protein sequence: CASSLGTSDADTQYF.

In nucleotides, the CDR3 is TGTGCCAGCAGTTACTCCGCCAATAATGAAAAACTGTTTTTT. This codes for CASSYSANNEKLFF. The V and J genes are TRBV6-5 and TRBJ1-4; D gene uncertain. V was clipped by 0 bases and J by 4 bases, with 6 bases between them. This CDR3 is 14 amino acids long. CDR1 MNHEY and CDR2 SVGAGI come from the germline V gene.

V gene TRBV30 combines with J gene TRBJ2-1, with 14 positions matching TRBD2. There are 18 residues in the CDR3. The V segment lost 7 bases and the J segment 7 bases; nucleotides outside the gene matches: 18. Per germline, CDR1 GTSNPN and CDR2 SVGIG (reference sequence). The CDR3 DNA reads TGTGCCTACATGGGCGGGACTAGCGGGAGCCTGGGTCGAAATGAGCAGTTCTTC. This gives the protein CAYMGGTSGSLGRNEQFF.

The CDR3 region has the DNA TGTGCCAGCAGCTTAGTACTAGCGGGGACCGGGGAGCTGTTTTTT. Its protein product is CASSLVLAGTGELFF. V usage is TRBV7-9 and J usage is TRBJ2-2; 10 bases are shared with TRBD2. The trim removed 1 base at V and 5 bases at J, leaving 1 base unmatched. Germline V lookup: CDR1 SEHNR, CDR2 FQNEAQ (reference sequence). The CDR3 covers 15 residues. Full variable domain (outside the CDR3, taken from reference TRBV7-9 and TRBJ2-2): DTGVSQNPRHKITKRGQNVTFRCDPISEHNRLYWYRQTLGQGPEFLTYFQNEAQLEKSRLLSDRFSAERPKGSFSTLEIQRTEQGDSAMYLCASSLVLAGTGELFFGEGSRLTVL.

The chain's CDR3 is CASSGSMTSRSEQFF. CDR3 nucleotides: TGTGCCAGCAGCGGGAGTATGACTAGCAGGAGTGAGCAGTTCTTC. The chain uses TRBV9 and TRBJ2-1, with TRBD2 matching over 7 bases. V lost 3 bases and J lost 9; bases outside the gene matches: 12. The CDR3 runs to 15 residues. Germline CDR1 and CDR2: SGDLS and YYNGEE.

This clone was found many times. This chain uses TRBV11-2 with TRBJ2-5; 7 nucleotides agree with TRBD2. Germline V gene data show CDR1 as SGHAT and CDR2 as FQNNGV. The CDR3 has 15 amino acids. Trimming took 5 bases from V and 3 from J; bases not matched to a gene: 9. CDR3 amino acids: CASSQRGGVKETQYF. In nucleotides, the CDR3 is TGTGCCAGCAGCCAGAGGGGAGGGGTCAAAGAGACCCAGTACTTC.

V gene TRBV5-6 combines with J gene TRBJ2-7, with D unresolved. Germline V gene data show CDR1 as SGHDT and CDR2 as YYEEEE. V gave up 3 bases and J gave up 5 bases, with 6 bases separating them. CDR3 size: 11 residues. DNA of the CDR3: TGTGCCAGCAGCTCCACCCACGAGCAGTACTTC. This sequence encodes CASSSTHEQYF.

The V and J genes are TRBV7-9 and TRBJ1-2, with 8 bases identical to TRBD1. The CDR3 covers 15 residues. V lost 5 bases, J lost 8 bases, and 13 bases stayed unmatched. Germline V gene sequence: CDR1 SEHNR, CDR2 FQNEAQ (reference sequence). CDR3 sequence (DNA): TGTGCCAGCAGCCCCCAGGGGGCAGGGTCGAAAGGCTACACCTTC. Encoded protein: CASSPQGAGSKGYTF.

The V call is TRBV13, the J call TRBJ2-7; TRBD2 agrees at 8 bases. CDR1 and CDR2 (germline): PRHDT, FYEKMQ (reference sequence). The CDR3 spans 16 residues. Trimming cost V 5 bases and J 3 bases; bases outside gene matches: 12. The CDR3 sequence: CASSPVSGGLFYEQYF. The CDR3 coding sequence is TGTGCCAGCAGCCCGGTCTCGGGAGGGCTGTTCTACGAGCAGTACTTC.

The chain joins TRBV19 to TRBJ2-7; TRBD1 is a possible D gene (6 bases). CDR3 length: 17 amino acids. CDR1 is LNHDA and CDR2 is SQIVND in the germline V gene (reference sequence). Trimming pared 1 base from V and 5 bases from J, leaving 21 bases between. The CDR3 protein is CASSIVGQQGSQNEQYF. The CDR3 DNA reads TGTGCCAGTAGTATAGTAGGGCAACAGGGCTCTCAGAACGAGCAGTACTTC.

The V gene is TRBV7-8, the J gene TRBJ2-7; perhaps TRBD2 as D (5 bases). The CDR3 runs 13 residues. Between the trimmed V and J ends, which lost 0 bases and 5 bases, there was a span of 8 bases. The germline CDR1 and CDR2 sequences are SGHVS and FQNEAQ. This CDR3 reads CASSLAVGDEQYF. The DNA of the CDR3 is TGTGCCAGCAGCTTAGCGGTCGGGGACGAGCAGTACTTC.

This chain uses TRBV30 with TRBJ2-2, with TRBD2 as a possible D gene (5 bases). CDR1 GTSNPN and CDR2 SVGIG come from the germline V gene (reference sequence). Trimming pared 4 bases from V and 3 bases from J, leaving 6 bases between. The CDR3 is made up of 12 amino acids. The CDR3 DNA follows: TGTGCCTGGATGAGGGACACCGGGGAGCTGTTTTTT. This codes for CAWMRDTGELFF.

The chain is built from TRBV7-9 and TRBJ2-7; the D gene is possibly TRBD2 (6 bases). V lost 5 bases to trimming and J lost 3 bases, with 26 bases between them. CDR3 length: 18 residues. In germline, CDR1 is SEHNR, CDR2 FQNEAQ (reference sequence). CDR3 bases: TGTGCCAGCAGCGTGGCGGGACGGCAATCTAGTAAAAGCTACGAGCAGTACTTC. Translating it yields CASSVAGRQSSKSYEQYF.

V usage is TRBV7-3 and J usage is TRBJ2-7, with a tentative D call TRBD2 (6 bases). CDR1 SGHTA and CDR2 FQGTGA come from the germline V gene. There are 18 residues in the CDR3. V gave up 2 bases and J gave up 2 bases, with 22 bases separating them. CDR3 nucleotide sequence: TGTGCCAGCAGCTTAGGTCCCCCTACGGCGGGACTGGCCTACGAGCAGTACTTC. Its translation is CASSLGPPTAGLAYEQYF.